This paragraph reports one T cell receptor beta chain. This sample stems from a study of blood T cell repertoires in COVID-19. Study as a whole: The United States, Italy and Spain provided the acute and convalescent COVID-19 samples. The cDNA or gDNA used as material had been derived from T cells, B-cell-depleted T cells, or PBMCs.

The data were produced by immunoSEQ multiplex PCR, yet TCRdb's version contains in-frame clones alone and is incomplete. Among around 200,000 clones listed, about 88% were seen once. Clinical history reported by participants formed the basis on which cohorts were assigned. V shed 4 bases and J shed 1 base, with 7 bases lying between them. This CDR3 region has 13 residues. Germline V gives CDR1 SGHTA, CDR2 FQGTGA. The rearrangement uses TRBV7-3 and TRBJ2-5, with D possibly matching TRBD1 (6 bases). Sequenced sample: PBMCs or T cells enriched from blood (not recorded which). This sequence was found in a woman in her thirties who had been exposed to COVID-19. This CDR3 reads CASSSDSQETQYF. CDR3 DNA sequence: TGTGCCAGCAGCTCGGACAGCCAAGAGACCCAGTACTTC.